Below, 10 T cell receptor beta chains from the same sample are listed, as sequenced in a study of cytomegalovirus exposure and HLA in healthy donors. 60 Vbeta and 13 Jbeta primers were used in PCR. TCRdb keeps only in-frame clones here, not all; method: immunoSEQ multiplex PCR. This repertoire shows about 100,000 clones, around 80% found once; its top ten account for under 0.8%. The sample consisted of PBMCs. The receptor source for this set is a woman aged 60-70 years in good health and CMV-seronegative.

The chain joins TRBV5-1 to TRBJ2-5; TRBD1 matches 8 bases. Germline CDR1 and CDR2: SGHRS and YFSETQ. This CDR3 is 14 amino acids long. V dropped 4 bases and J dropped 5; count of bases not matched to a gene: 7. CDR3 coding DNA: TGCGCCAGCAGCAGGACAGGGATAGGGGAGACCCAGTACTTC. Translation gives CASSRTGIGETQYF.

The chain is built from TRBV5-1 and TRBJ1-2; tentative D call: TRBD1 (5 bases). Trimming removed 0 bases at V and 10 bases at J, with 16 bases between. The length of the CDR3 is 14 residues. Germline V CDR1 and CDR2: SGHRS, YFSETQ. The CDR3 sequence: CASSLDSSGSDYTF. The CDR3 bases are TGCGCCAGCAGCTTGGACTCCTCAGGGTCAGACTACACCTTC.

This clone occurred a few times. The gene calls are TRBV7-7 and TRBJ2-1; 9 bases are a match to TRBD2. The CDR3 is made up of 16 amino acids. The V gene end was trimmed by 0 bases and the J gene end by 8 bases; junction bases not matched to a gene: 8. Germline V gives CDR1 SSHAT, CDR2 FNYEAQ (reference sequence). The CDR3 DNA reads TGTGCCAGCAGCTTAGCGCTTGGCGGGGGGGCCGATGAGCAGTTCTTC. It yields the protein CASSLALGGGADEQFF.

The V and J genes are TRBV4-3 and TRBJ2-2; 13 positions agree with TRBD2. Losses at the gene ends were 1 base for V and 4 bases for J; bases not matched to a gene: 0. The CDR3 loop spans 16 amino acids. Germline V gene sequence: CDR1 LGHNA, CDR2 YSLEER. CDR3 bases: TGCGCCAGCAGCCAAGGACTAGCGGGAGGCACCGGGGAGCTGTTTTTT. It translates to CASSQGLAGGTGELFF.

CDR3 sequence reads: CASSWWGGQETQYF. For the CDR3, the DNA is TGTGCCAGCAGCTGGTGGGGGGGTCAAGAGACCCAGTACTTC. The rearrangement uses TRBV5-5 and TRBJ2-5; TRBD2 matches 7 bases. The CDR3 is 14 residues long. V shed 3 bases and J 2 bases; nucleotides not matched to a gene: 4. CDR1 is SGHKS and CDR2 is YYEKEE in the germline V gene (reference sequence).

CDR3 coding DNA: TGTGCCAGCAGTGAACGGGGCGGGGGGGCCCCCGATACGCAGTATTTT. Translation gives CASSERGGGAPDTQYF. This rearrangement joins TRBV2 to TRBJ2-3; 9 bases match TRBD2. Per the germline V gene, CDR1 is SNHLY and CDR2 is FYNNEI. V was clipped by 2 bases and J by 6 bases; unmatched bases: 9. This CDR3 has 16 amino acids.

The V call is TRBV12-1, the J call TRBJ2-2; no DNA check was done on the table's D call, TRBD2. TRBV12-1 is a documented pseudogene. The CDR3 extends over 18 amino acids. The CDR3 reads CASSLAPGPTGGTGELFF. DNA of the CDR3: TGTGCCAGCAGCCTAGCCCCGGGTCCTACCGGAGGTACCGGGGAGCTGTTTTTT.

Only a few counts were recorded for this clone. The chain recombines TRBV2 with TRBJ1-2, with TRBD1 identical over 8 bases. J gave up 4 bases and V 6 bases, and 13 bases lay outside the gene matches. The CDR3 is made up of 16 amino acids. CDR1 is SNHLY and CDR2 is FYNNEI in the germline V gene. In DNA form, the CDR3 reads TGTGCCAGCAGCGGAAGAGGACAGGGACCAGTCTATGGCTACACCTTC. This encodes CASSGRGQGPVYGYTF.

The chain employs TRBV4-3 and TRBJ1-1; tentative D call: TRBD1 (5 bases). The CDR3 spans 16 residues. Germline V CDR1 and CDR2: LGHNA, YSLEER. V lost 0 bases and J 1 base, leaving 12 bases between the germline ends. The CDR3 DNA reads as TGCGCCAGCAGCCAAGAGAGCGACAGAGAGAACACTGAAGCTTTCTTT. Protein product: CASSQESDRENTEAFF.

V usage is TRBV28 and J usage is TRBJ1-2, with 8 bases matching TRBD1. CDR1 is MDHEN and CDR2 is SYDVKM in the germline V gene. CDR3 length equals 14 residues. Germline trimming cut 5 bases from V and 4 bases from J; bases unmatched to any gene: 6. The CDR3 region has the DNA TGTGCCAGCAGTGGCTCACAGGGGGGCTATGGCTACACCTTC. Amino acid sequence: CASSGSQGGYGYTF.